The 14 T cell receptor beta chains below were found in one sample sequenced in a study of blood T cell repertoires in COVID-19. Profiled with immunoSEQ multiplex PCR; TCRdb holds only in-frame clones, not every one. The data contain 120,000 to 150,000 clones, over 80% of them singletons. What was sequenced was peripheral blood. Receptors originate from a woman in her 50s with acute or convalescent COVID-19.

This CDR3 reads CATSRDVREAWTEAFF. The CDR3 nucleotides are TGTGCCACCAGCAGAGATGTGAGGGAGGCGTGGACTGAAGCTTTCTTT. The genes are TRBV15 and TRBJ1-1; D remains unclear. This CDR3 is built from 16 residues. CDR1 LNHNV and CDR2 YYDKDF come from the germline V gene (reference sequence). The V end lost 0 bases, the J end lost 5 bases, and 16 bases lay between the germline ends.

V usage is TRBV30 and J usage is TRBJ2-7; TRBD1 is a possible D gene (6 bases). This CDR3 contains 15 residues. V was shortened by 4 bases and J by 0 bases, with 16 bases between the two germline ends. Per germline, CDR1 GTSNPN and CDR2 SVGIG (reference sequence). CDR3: CAWNLQGTFSYEQYF. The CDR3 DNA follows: TGTGCCTGGAACCTACAGGGTACCTTCTCCTACGAGCAGTACTTC.

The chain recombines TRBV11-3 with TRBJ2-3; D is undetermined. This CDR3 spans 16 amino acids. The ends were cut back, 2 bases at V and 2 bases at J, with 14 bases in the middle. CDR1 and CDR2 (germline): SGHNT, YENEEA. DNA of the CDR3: TGTGCCAGCAGCTTAAATGAGGAAAGAGCCACAGATACGCAGTATTTT. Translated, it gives CASSLNEERATDTQYF.

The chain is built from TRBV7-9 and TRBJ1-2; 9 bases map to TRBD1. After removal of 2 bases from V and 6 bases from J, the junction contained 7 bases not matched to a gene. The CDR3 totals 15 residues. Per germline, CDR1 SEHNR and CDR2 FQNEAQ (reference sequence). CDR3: CASSLYGQGHDGYTF. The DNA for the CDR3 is TGTGCCAGCAGCTTATACGGACAGGGGCACGATGGCTACACCTTC.

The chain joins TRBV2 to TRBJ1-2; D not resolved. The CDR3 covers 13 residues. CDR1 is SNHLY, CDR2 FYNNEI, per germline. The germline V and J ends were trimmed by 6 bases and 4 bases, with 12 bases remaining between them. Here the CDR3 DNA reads TGTGCCAGCAGCCTATCTGTGCGCTATGGCTACACCTTC. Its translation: CASSLSVRYGYTF.

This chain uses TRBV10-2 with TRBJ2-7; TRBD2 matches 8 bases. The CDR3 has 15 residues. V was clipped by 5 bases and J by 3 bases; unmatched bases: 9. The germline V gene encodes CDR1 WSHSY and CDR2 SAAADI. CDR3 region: CASSPDREGLYEQYF. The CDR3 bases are TGCGCCAGCAGTCCGGACCGGGAGGGCCTCTACGAGCAGTACTTC.

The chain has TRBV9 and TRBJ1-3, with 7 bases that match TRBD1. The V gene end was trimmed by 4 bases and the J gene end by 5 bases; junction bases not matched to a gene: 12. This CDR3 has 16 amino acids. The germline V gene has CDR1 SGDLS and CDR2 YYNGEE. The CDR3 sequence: CASSSERDSLRNTIYF. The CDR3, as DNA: TGTGCCAGCAGCTCAGAACGGGACAGCTTAAGAAACACCATATATTTT.

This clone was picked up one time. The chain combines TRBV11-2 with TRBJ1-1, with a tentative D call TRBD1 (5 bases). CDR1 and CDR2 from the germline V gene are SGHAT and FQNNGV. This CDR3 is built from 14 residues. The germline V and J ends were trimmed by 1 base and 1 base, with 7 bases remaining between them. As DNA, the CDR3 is TGTGCCAGCAGCTTAGGGACAACGAACACTGAAGCTTTCTTT. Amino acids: CASSLGTTNTEAFF.

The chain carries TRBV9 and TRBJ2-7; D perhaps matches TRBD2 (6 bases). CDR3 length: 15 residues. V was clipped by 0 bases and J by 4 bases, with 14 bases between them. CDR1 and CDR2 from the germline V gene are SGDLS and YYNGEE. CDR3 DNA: TGTGCCAGCAGCGTAGCTGGGGGGAACGCTTACGAGCAGTACTTC. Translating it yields CASSVAGGNAYEQYF.

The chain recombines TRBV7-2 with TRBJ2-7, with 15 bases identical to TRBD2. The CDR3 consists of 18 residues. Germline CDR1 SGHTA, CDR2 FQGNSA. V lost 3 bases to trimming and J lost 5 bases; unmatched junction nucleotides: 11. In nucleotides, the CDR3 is TGTGCCAGCAGCTTCCCCGGACTAGCGGGAGGGGGTATCCACGAGCAGTACTTC. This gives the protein CASSFPGLAGGGIHEQYF.

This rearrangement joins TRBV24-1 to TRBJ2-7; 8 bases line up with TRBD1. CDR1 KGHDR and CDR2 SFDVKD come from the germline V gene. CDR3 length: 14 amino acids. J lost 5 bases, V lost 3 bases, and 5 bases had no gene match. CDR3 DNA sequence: TGTGCCACCAGTGATGGGGACAGGAGGAACGAGCAGTACTTC. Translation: CATSDGDRRNEQYF.

Here the CDR3 reads CASSLTGSNYGYTF. Here the CDR3 DNA reads TGTGCCAGCAGTTTAACAGGGTCGAACTATGGCTACACCTTC. The chain carries TRBV27 and TRBJ1-2; D possibly corresponds to TRBD1 (6 bases). The germline CDR1 and CDR2 sequences are MNHEY and SMNVEV (reference sequence). This CDR3 spans 14 amino acids. V was cut by 2 bases and J by 2 bases, with 9 bases left in between.

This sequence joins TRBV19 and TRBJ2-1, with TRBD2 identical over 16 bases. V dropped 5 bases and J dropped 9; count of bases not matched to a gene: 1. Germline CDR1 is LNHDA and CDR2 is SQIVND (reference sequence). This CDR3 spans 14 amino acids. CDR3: CASSGTSGRGEQFF. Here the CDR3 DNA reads TGTGCCAGTAGTGGGACTAGCGGGAGGGGTGAGCAGTTCTTC.

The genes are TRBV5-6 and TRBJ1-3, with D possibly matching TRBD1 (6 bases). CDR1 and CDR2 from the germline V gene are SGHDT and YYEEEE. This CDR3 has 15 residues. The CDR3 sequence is CAIRTDISSGNTIYF. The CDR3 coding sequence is TGTGCTATCCGGACAGATATTAGCTCTGGAAACACCATATATTTT.